Listed below are T cell receptor beta chains from one sample, sequenced in a study of blood T cell repertoires in COVID-19. The table came from immunoSEQ multiplex PCR; TCRdb's copy has only in-frame clones and leaves some out. The sample shows about 67,000 clones, over 80% of them seen only once. The sample taken for sequencing was peripheral blood. The receptor set was obtained from a man in his fifties or sixties with active COVID-19. CDR3s include the opening cysteine and the closing phenylalanine or tryptophan. A D gene is named only where the DNA matches it firmly. Rows give clone size only sometimes, using once, few, many, or a class for an expanded clone.

V	J	D	size	CDR3	DNA
TRBV29-1	TRBJ1-2	TRBD1	once	CSVGPGQGVMGYTF	TGCAGCGTTGGGCCGGGACAGGGGGTTATGGGCTACACCTTC
TRBV28	TRBJ2-5	.	.	CASSLEDWPGRQETQYF	TGTGCCAGCAGTTTGGAGGACTGGCCGGGCCGTCAAGAGACCCAGTACTTC
TRBV6-5	TRBJ2-7	.	.	CASEWRAYEQYF	TGTGCCAGCGAGTGGAGGGCCTACGAGCAGTACTTC
TRBV18	TRBJ2-7	.	.	CASSPPALSYEQYF	TGTGCCAGCTCACCACCTGCGCTCTCCTACGAGCAGTACTTC
TRBV6-5	TRBJ2-5	TRBD1	.	CASSYTRDRQETQYF	TGTGCCAGCAGTTACACCCGGGACAGGCAAGAGACCCAGTACTTC
TRBV3-1/TRBV3-2	TRBJ2-1	TRBD2	few	CASSQPGLSGRNNEQFF	TGTGCCAGCAGCCAACCGGGTTTGAGCGGGAGGAACAATGAGCAGTTCTTC
TRBV9	TRBJ1-3	.	once	CASSVLGTPGNTIYF	TGTGCCAGCAGCGTCCTAGGGACTCCTGGAAACACCATATATTTT
TRBV7-9	TRBJ1-5	.	.	CASSPGIAANQPQHF	TGTGCCAGCAGCCCCGGTATCGCGGCAAATCAGCCCCAGCATTTT
TRBV18	TRBJ2-5	.	.	CASSPGHLRAETQYF	TGTGCCAGCTCACCGGGACATCTCAGAGCAGAGACCCAGTACTTC
TRBV5-1	TRBJ2-5	TRBD1	.	CASSLEGQGTPQYF	TGCGCCAGCAGCTTGGAGGGACAGGGGACCCCCCAGTACTTC
TRBV6-5	TRBJ2-3	.	few	CASRQEGHRDTQYF	TGTGCCAGCAGACAGGAGGGGCACCGGGATACGCAGTATTTT
TRBV6-2/TRBV6-3	TRBJ2-6	.	.	CASSTYLGASGANVLTF	TGTGCCAGCAGTACCTACTTAGGGGCCTCTGGGGCCAACGTCCTGACTTTC
TRBV27	TRBJ2-1	.	.	CASRSNRAAYNEQFF	TGTGCCAGCAGAAGCAACAGGGCTGCCTACAATGAGCAGTTCTTC
TRBV25-1	TRBJ1-2	TRBD1	.	CASSESSTGSLYGYTF	TGTGCCAGCAGTGAGTCTTCGACAGGGTCCCTATATGGCTACACCTTC
TRBV5-4	TRBJ1-2	TRBD1	.	CASSPDRGSYGYTF	TGTGCCAGCAGCCCGGACAGGGGGAGCTATGGCTACACCTTC
TRBV20-1	TRBJ2-5	.	.	CSASPVQDQETQYF	TGCAGTGCTAGTCCGGTCCAAGACCAAGAGACCCAGTACTTC
TRBV5-4	TRBJ1-2	.	few	CASSLGQRLSLGYTF	TGTGCCAGCAGCTTGGGGCAGAGGCTCAGTCTTGGCTACACCTTC
TRBV19	TRBJ1-2	.	.	CASLDRGSYGYTF	TGTGCCAGTCTTGACCGAGGATCCTATGGCTACACCTTC
TRBV10-3	TRBJ1-2	TRBD1	.	CAISEDRGLSYGYTF	TGTGCCATCAGTGAAGACAGGGGGCTTAGCTATGGCTACACCTTC
TRBV28	TRBJ1-1	.	.	CASSPGGRGEAFF	TGTGCCAGCAGTCCGGGGGGCAGGGGAGAAGCTTTCTTT
TRBV2	TRBJ2-2	.	.	CASSERSPVNTGELFF	TGTGCCAGCAGTGAACGATCCCCGGTGAACACCGGGGAGCTGTTTTTT
TRBV12-5	TRBJ1-6	.	.	CASGLEIQGNSPLHF	TGTGCTAGTGGTTTGGAGATACAGGGAAATTCACCCCTCCACTTT
TRBV5-6	TRBJ1-2	TRBD1	medium-sized	CASSQPSGTGYGYTF	TGTGCCAGCAGCCAGCCATCGGGGACAGGGTATGGCTACACCTTC
TRBV24-1	TRBJ2-1	.	.	CATSDLRQGSYNEQFF	TGTGCCACCAGTGATTTGCGGCAGGGATCCTACAATGAGCAGTTCTTC
TRBV6-2/TRBV6-3	TRBJ1-5	.	.	CASSSGHLPLSAQHF	TGTGCCAGCAGTTCGGGACATCTTCCTTTATCAGCCCAGCATTTT
TRBV3-1/TRBV3-2	TRBJ2-2	TRBD2	.	CASSPSGRGTGELFF	TGTGCCAGCAGCCCTAGCGGGAGAGGCACCGGGGAGCTGTTTTTT
TRBV30	TRBJ1-2	TRBD1	.	CACWRTGSNYGYTF	TGTGCCTGTTGGCGGACAGGTTCTAACTATGGCTACACCTTC
TRBV7-9	TRBJ1-4	TRBD1	.	CASSFDRVVFEKLFF	TGTGCCAGCAGCTTTGACAGGGTTGTTTTTGAAAAACTGTTTTTT
TRBV12-3/TRBV12-4	TRBJ1-2	TRBD1	.	CASGWDRYYGYTF	TGTGCCAGCGGGTGGGACAGGTACTATGGCTACACCTTC
TRBV10-1	TRBJ2-3	.	.	CATSTVSTDTQYF	TGCGCCACTTCGACAGTCAGCACAGATACGCAGTATTTT
TRBV20-1	TRBJ2-7	TRBD2	.	CSASIAGGSYEQYF	TGCAGTGCTAGTATAGCGGGAGGCTCCTACGAGCAGTACTTC
TRBV19	TRBJ1-1	.	once	CASSMGDTKNTEAFF	TGTGCCAGTAGTATGGGCGACACAAAGAACACTGAAGCTTTCTTT
TRBV7-6	TRBJ2-3	.	.	CASSLFSGGAGTDTQYF	TGTGCCAGCAGCTTATTTAGCGGAGGGGCGGGCACAGATACGCAGTATTTT
TRBV24-1	TRBJ2-1	TRBD2	.	CATSLLAGGEQFF	TGTGCCACCAGTTTACTAGCGGGAGGTGAGCAGTTCTTC
TRBV6-5	TRBJ2-7	TRBD1	.	CASSYSGTGHYEQYF	TGTGCCAGCAGTTACTCCGGGACAGGTCACTACGAGCAGTACTTC
TRBV27	TRBJ2-1	TRBD2	.	CASSMTSGSNEQFF	TGTGCCAGCAGTATGACTAGCGGGAGTAATGAGCAGTTCTTC
TRBV4-2	TRBJ2-3	TRBD2	.	CASSQTGTSGTSTDTQYF	TGTGCCAGCAGCCAAACAGGGACTAGCGGTACTAGCACAGATACGCAGTATTTT
TRBV2	TRBJ2-3	.	once	CASSATDTGDTQYF	TGTGCCAGCAGTGCGACAGATACTGGGGATACGCAGTATTTT
TRBV19	TRBJ2-2	.	.	CASSIVQGGAGELFF	TGTGCCAGTAGTATAGTACAGGGTGGCGCCGGGGAGCTGTTTTTT
TRBV18	TRBJ2-5	TRBD1	.	CASSRGQGYQETQYF	TGTGCCAGCTCACGCGGACAGGGGTACCAAGAGACCCAGTACTTC
TRBV24-1	TRBJ2-2	.	.	CATSDRGSYTGELFF	TGTGCCACCAGTGATAGGGGGAGTTACACCGGGGAGCTGTTTTTT
TRBV11-2	TRBJ2-1	TRBD1	.	CASSPGTGGFNNEQFF	TGTGCCAGCAGCCCAGGGACAGGGGGCTTCAACAATGAGCAGTTCTTC
TRBV23-1	TRBJ1-1	.	.	CASSQSGGTGRRGDTEAFF	TGCGCCAGCAGTCAATCAGGGGGAACAGGCCGTCGGGGGGACACTGAAGCTTTCTTT
TRBV4-3	TRBJ2-2	TRBD2	once	CASSQDPPWREATGELFF	TGCGCCAGCAGCCAAGATCCTCCCTGGCGGGAGGCTACCGGGGAGCTGTTTTTT
TRBV6-2/TRBV6-3	TRBJ1-1	.	once	CASSSSIVTNTEAFF	TGTGCCAGCAGTTCCTCCATAGTAACGAACACTGAAGCTTTCTTT
TRBV6-5	TRBJ2-7	TRBD2	.	CASKGLASYEQYF	TGTGCCAGCAAAGGACTAGCGTCTTACGAGCAGTACTTC
TRBV28	TRBJ1-1	.	few	CASSLPGITEAFF	TGTGCCAGCAGTTTACCCGGGATCACTGAAGCTTTCTTT
TRBV7-2	TRBJ2-7	TRBD2	.	CASSPYRASGAYEQYF	TGTGCCAGCAGCCCCTACCGGGCTAGCGGGGCCTACGAGCAGTACTTC
TRBV18	TRBJ2-1	.	.	CASSPRIGRGEQFF	TGTGCCAGCTCACCAAGGATCGGCAGAGGCGAGCAGTTCTTC